This entry describes one TCR beta chain. The target antigen is unknown. This sample was included in a study of T cell responses to AZD1222 COVID-19 vaccine. Study-wide results and caveats: With two AZD1222 doses given, Spike-specific TCR breadth and depth both rose. Seropositivity was recorded at baseline in only five to seven AZD1222 recipients. Donor demographics were predominantly white British with a female majority; clonal diversity may be underestimated. Spike-spanning, vaccine-associated CD4 TCRs were dominant at 160-218 and 743-854.

Germline V gene data show CDR1 as LGHDT and CDR2 as YNNKEL (reference sequence). V gave up 0 bases and J gave up 9 bases, with 18 bases separating them. This CDR3 spans 16 amino acids. Repertoires were generated with immunoSEQ multiplex PCR, while TCRdb's copy carries only in-frame clones and drops some. The sample has about 180,000 clones, about 89% seen once. The receptor's source is an adult in good health. Source: peripheral blood, taken on day 0 of AZD1222 vaccination. J is TRBJ1-5 and V is TRBV3-1 (or the pseudogene TRBV3-2); D gene uncertain. The CDR3 region has the DNA TGTGCCAGCAGCCAAGATATTCACGGCGGAGCACGGCCCCAGCATTTT. This sequence encodes CASSQDIHGGARPQHF.